This T cell receptor (beta chain) comes out of a study of blood T cell repertoires in COVID-19. For the study at large: Acute and convalescent COVID-19 samples came from the United States, Italy and Spain.

The assay was immunoSEQ multiplex PCR, and TCRdb's table has in-frame clones only and misses some. The repertoire has some 100,000 clones, roughly nine tenths of them found once; the top ten carry approximately 7%. Trimming took 0 bases from V and 3 from J, leaving 6 bases between them. The CDR3 is made up of 13 amino acids. Germline values: CDR1 MGHRA, CDR2 YSYEKL. The sequenced sample consisted of peripheral blood. J is TRBJ2-7 and V is TRBV4-1; D gene ambiguous. The TCR comes from a young man in a cohort sampled during active COVID-19. The CDR3: CASSQDRIYEQYF. The DNA of the CDR3 is TGCGCCAGCAGCCAAGATCGTATCTACGAGCAGTACTTC.